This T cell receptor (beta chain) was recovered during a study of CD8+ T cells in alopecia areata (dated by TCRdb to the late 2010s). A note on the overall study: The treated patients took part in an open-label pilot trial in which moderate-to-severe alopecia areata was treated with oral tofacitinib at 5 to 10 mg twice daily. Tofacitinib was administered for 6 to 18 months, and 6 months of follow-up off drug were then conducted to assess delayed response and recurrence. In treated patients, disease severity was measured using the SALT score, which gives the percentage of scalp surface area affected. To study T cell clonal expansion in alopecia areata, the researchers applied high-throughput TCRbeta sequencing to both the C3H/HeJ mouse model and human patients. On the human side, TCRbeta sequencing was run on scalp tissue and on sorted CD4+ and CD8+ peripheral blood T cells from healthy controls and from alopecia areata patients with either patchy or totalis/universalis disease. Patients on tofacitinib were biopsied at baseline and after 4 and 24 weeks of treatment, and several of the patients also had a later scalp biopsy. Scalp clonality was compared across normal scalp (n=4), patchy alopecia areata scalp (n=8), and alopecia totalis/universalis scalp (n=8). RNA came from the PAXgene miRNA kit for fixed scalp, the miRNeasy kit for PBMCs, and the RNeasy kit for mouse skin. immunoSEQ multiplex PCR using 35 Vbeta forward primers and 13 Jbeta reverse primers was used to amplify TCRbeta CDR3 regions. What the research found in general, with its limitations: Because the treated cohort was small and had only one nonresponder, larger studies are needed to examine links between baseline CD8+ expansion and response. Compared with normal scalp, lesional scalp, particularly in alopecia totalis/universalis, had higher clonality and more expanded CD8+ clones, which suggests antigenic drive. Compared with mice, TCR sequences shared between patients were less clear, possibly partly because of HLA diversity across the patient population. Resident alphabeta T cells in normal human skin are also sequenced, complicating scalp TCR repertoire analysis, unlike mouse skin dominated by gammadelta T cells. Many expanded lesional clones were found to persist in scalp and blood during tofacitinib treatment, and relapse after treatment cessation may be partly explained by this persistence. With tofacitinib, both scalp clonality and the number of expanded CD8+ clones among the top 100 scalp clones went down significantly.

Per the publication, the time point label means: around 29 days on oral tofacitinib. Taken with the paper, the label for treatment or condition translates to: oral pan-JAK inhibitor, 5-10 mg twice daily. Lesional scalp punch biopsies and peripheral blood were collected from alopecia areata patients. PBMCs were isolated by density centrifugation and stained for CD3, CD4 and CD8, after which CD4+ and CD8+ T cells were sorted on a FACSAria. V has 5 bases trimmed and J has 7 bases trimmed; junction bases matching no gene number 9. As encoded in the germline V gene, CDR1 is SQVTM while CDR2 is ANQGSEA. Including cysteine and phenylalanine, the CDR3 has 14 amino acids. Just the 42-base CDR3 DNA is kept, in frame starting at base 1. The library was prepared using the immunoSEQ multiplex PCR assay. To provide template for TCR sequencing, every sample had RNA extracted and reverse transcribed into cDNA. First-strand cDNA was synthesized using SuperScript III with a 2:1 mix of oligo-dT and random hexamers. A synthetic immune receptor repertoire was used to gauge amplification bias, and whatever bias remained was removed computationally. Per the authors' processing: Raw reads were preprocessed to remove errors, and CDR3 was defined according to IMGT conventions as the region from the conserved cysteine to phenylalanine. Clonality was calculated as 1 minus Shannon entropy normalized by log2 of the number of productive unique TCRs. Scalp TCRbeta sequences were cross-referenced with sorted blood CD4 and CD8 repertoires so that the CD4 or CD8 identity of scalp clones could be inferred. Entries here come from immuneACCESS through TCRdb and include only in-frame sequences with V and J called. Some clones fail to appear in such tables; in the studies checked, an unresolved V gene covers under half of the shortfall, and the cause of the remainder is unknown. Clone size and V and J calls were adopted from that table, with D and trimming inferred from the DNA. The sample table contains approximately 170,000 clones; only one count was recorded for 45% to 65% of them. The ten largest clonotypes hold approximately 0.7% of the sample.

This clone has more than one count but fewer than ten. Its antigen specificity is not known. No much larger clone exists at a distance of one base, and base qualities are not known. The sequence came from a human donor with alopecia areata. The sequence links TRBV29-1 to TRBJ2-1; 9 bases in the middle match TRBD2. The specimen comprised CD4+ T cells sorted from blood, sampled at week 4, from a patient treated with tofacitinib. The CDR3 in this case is CSVFAGGPWNEQFF. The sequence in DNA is TGCAGCGTTTTTGCGGGAGGGCCCTGGAATGAGCAGTTCTTC.